Sequencing of this TCR beta chain was carried out in a study of regulatory T cells in long-lasting Graves disease. HTBI primers from iRepertoire and Arm-PCR of CDR3 regions yielded the TCR beta libraries. TCRdb re-called the multiplex PCR reads with MiXCR, one entry per CDR3 protein. Among 530,000 or so distinct CDR3 sequences listed, roughly a sixth were seen once. Time point meaning: newly diagnosed GD, antithyroid drugs for less than 3 months. Generation of the TCR library employed RNA extracted from PBMCs. This clonotype was detected ten times or more. Trimming pared 4 bases from V and 3 bases from J, leaving 9 bases between. Germline V gene data show CDR1 as MNHEY and CDR2 as SMNVEV (reference sequence). This CDR3 is 13 amino acids long. These records were also assigned to another study, of T cells in Graves' hyperthyroidism and ophthalmopathy.

The chain is built from TRBV27 and TRBJ2-5; the D gene is possibly TRBD1 (6 bases). This clonotype was obtained from a man between 18 and 35 years old with Graves disease. The specimen was peripheral blood mononuclear cells (PBMCs), collected at new diagnosis, from a patient treated with antithyroid drugs. The DNA of the CDR3 is TGTGCCAGCAGTTCCTGGACAGAAGAGACCCAGTACTTC. Residues: CASSSWTEETQYF.